The present entry profiles one T cell receptor beta chain with its context. The source of the sample is a study of blood T cell repertoires in COVID-19. About the research overall: From the United States, Italy and Spain came samples of acute and convalescent COVID-19. PBMCs, B-cell-depleted T cells, or T cells were the source of the cDNA or gDNA that made up the material.

V was clipped by 8 bases and J by 4 bases; unmatched bases: 5. Germline V gene sequence: CDR1 SGHDN, CDR2 FVKESK. CDR3 length: 14 residues. Authors' processing steps: Scientists estimated how many nucleated cells there were by amplifying reference gene primers. Libraries were prepared by immunoSEQ multiplex PCR; TCRdb keeps only in-frame clonotypes and omits some of them. The V and J calls and clone size are taken from that table; D and trimming were inferred from the DNA. The sample consists of around 260,000 clones, about 80% of them appearing once. Enrolment of Seattle patients took place during active infection, and they were followed longitudinally.

The TCR comes from a person aged 70 to 85 with COVID-19, enrolled during active disease. The rearrangement joins TRBV14 to TRBJ2-3, with 11 bases aligning to TRBD1. The sample comprised peripheral blood. The chain's CDR3 is CASDPGQGADTQYF. In DNA, the CDR3 is TGTGCCAGCGATCCGGGACAGGGGGCAGATACGCAGTATTTT.